This T cell receptor (beta chain) was sequenced for a study of T cells in localized non-small cell lung cancer. Study results and caveats: Median detection of top 100 tumor clones in adjacent lung was 55 to 60 clones. Uninvolved adjacent lung showed higher T cell clonality than tumor.

Only in-frame clones appear in the TCRdb table, and some are missing; sequencing was by immunoSEQ multiplex PCR. Of approximately 35,000 clones in the sample, about 90% were seen once. On this clone: Its specificity is unknown.

In germline, CDR1 is MNHEY, CDR2 SMNVEV (reference sequence). The CDR3 spans 14 residues. Trimming removed 2 bases from V and 3 bases from J; junction bases left unmatched: 4. The sequence came from a man aged 40 to 70 with stage II lung adenocarcinoma. This sequence joins TRBV27 and TRBJ2-7; 7 nucleotides match TRBD2. This sample comprised PBMCs, obtained before any cancer treatment. CDR3 bases: TGTGCCAGCAGTTTAAGGGAGGGCCTCTACGAGCAGTACTTC. Amino acids: CASSLREGLYEQYF.